Detailed here is one TCR beta chain. This specimen belongs to a study of shared clonotypes between healthy human individuals. The V gene's germline CDR1 is SGHRS and CDR2 YFSETQ. Losses at the gene ends were 0 bases for V and 7 bases for J; bases not matched to a gene: 6. The CDR3 extends over 15 amino acids. Each cell subset's genomic DNA was divided evenly among several immunoSEQ plates. Assay: immunoSEQ multiplex PCR; the TCRdb copy retains only in-frame clones and omits some. The repertoire includes about half a million clones, approximately 79% of them detected once, and more than 10% sits in the top ten. Approximately 95 million PBMCs went into genomic DNA for unsorted samples.

The sequence was collected from a middle-aged woman in good health. Some clones in this sample may be carry-over from other donors' samples. The chain combines TRBV5-1 with TRBJ1-2; TRBD1 matches 10 bases. Input material: PBMCs. CDR3 sequence reads: CASSLEGQGVVGYTF. The CDR3 coding sequence is TGCGCCAGCAGCTTGGAAGGACAGGGGGTAGTTGGCTACACCTTC.